These T cell receptor beta chains were read from a single sample in a study of cytomegalovirus exposure and HLA in healthy donors. Assay: immunoSEQ multiplex PCR; the TCRdb copy retains only in-frame clones and omits some. Of around 120,000 clones listed, approximately 90% are singletons. The sample taken for sequencing was PBMCs. The receptors were gathered from a woman between 18 and 30 years old in good health and CMV-seropositive. Each CDR3 is given with its conserved first and last residue. D genes are given only for firm matches. The listing skips clone size in some rows; elsewhere it reads once, few, many or a size class.

size	V	D	J	DNA	CDR3
NA	TRBV29-1	TRBD1	TRBJ1-2	TGCAGCGTTACTTCCGGGACAGGGGATCCCAACTATGGCTACACCTTC	CSVTSGTGDPNYGYTF
NA	TRBV12-2	NA	TRBJ1-5	TGTGCAAGTCGCCCGGGACAGGGGGCATGGTATGAGGATCAGCCCCAGCATTTT	CASRPGQGAWYEDQPQHF
few	TRBV6-1	NA	TRBJ1-5	TGTGCCAGCAGTGAGCGAAGCAATCAGCCCCAGCATTTT	CASSERSNQPQHF
once	TRBV5-1	TRBD1	TRBJ2-7	TGCGCCAGCAGCTTGACAGGGGACTACGAGCAGTACTTC	CASSLTGDYEQYF
NA	TRBV29-1	NA	TRBJ2-2	TGCAGCGTTGAAGGTATTGGGCTCTTTTTTTCTTCGAACACCGGGGAGCTGTTTTTT	CSVEGIGLFFSSNTGELFF
NA	TRBV7-2	NA	TRBJ2-7	TGTGCCAGCAGCTTAGTCTGGACTACTTACGAGCAGTACTTC	CASSLVWTTYEQYF
NA	TRBV4-1	NA	TRBJ2-1	TGCGCCAGCAGTCACGCAGGGATCAATGAGCAGTTCTTC	CASSHAGINEQFF
NA	TRBV18	TRBD1	TRBJ2-7	TGTGCCAGCTCGCAGAGAAGGGGACAGGGGGCCTACGAGCAGTACTTC	CASSQRRGQGAYEQYF
NA	TRBV4-1	TRBD2	TRBJ2-5	TGCGCCAGCAGCCAAGTAATCGAGACTAGCGGACAAGAGACCCAGTACTTC	CASSQVIETSGQETQYF
NA	TRBV2	NA	TRBJ1-5	TGTGCCAGCAGGACAAATACCAATCAGCCCCAGCATTTT	CASRTNTNQPQHF
NA	TRBV14	NA	TRBJ1-1	TGTGCCAGCAGCCAAGATAGCGGGGGATGGACTGAAGCTTTCTTT	CASSQDSGGWTEAFF
NA	TRBV19	NA	TRBJ2-3	TGTGCCAGTAGTCGGGAACTAATAAGACGGGATACGCAGTATTTT	CASSRELIRRDTQYF
NA	TRBV5-1	NA	TRBJ2-5	TGCGCCAGCTCCGGTCAGGGGATTCAAGAGACCCAGTACTTC	CASSGQGIQETQYF